The clone carrying this TCR beta chain was recorded a few times. No antigen is known for it. TCRdb reanalysed the reads using MiXCR and keeps one entry per CDR3 protein. The top ten clones hold 15% to 20% of a sample with around 300,000 distinct CDR3 sequences, less than 25% of them seen once. The sample originates from a study of T cell repertoires in cytomegalovirus infection. The overall study: Based on public TCR beta signatures, there were indications of CMV infection and of a matching HLA type.

Germline values: CDR1 SGHRS, CDR2 YFSETQ. The length of the CDR3 is 14 residues. With 3 bases removed from V and 3 bases from J, the gap between germline ends came to 10 bases. J is TRBJ1-5 and V is TRBV5-1; TRBD1 is a possible D gene (5 bases). This specimen consisted of cultured PBMCs, obtained from culture after CMV antigen stimulation. This sequence originates from a human donor in good health (CMV status not recorded). Some clones in this sample may be carry-over from other donors' samples. The CDR3 nucleotides read TGCGCCAGCAGCTACGGGGGGAACAATCAGCCCCAGCATTTT. Translation: CASSYGGNNQPQHF.